This T cell receptor beta chain was sequenced in a study of CD8+ T cells in alopecia areata. Markers including CD4, CD8alpha, NKG2D and NKG2ACE guided sorting of pooled cutaneous lymph node cells. The CDR3 has 20 amino acids. Germline values: CDR1 LGHNA, CDR2 YNLKQL (reference sequence). Trimming took 0 bases from V and 0 from J; bases not matched to a gene: 8. Study-wide results and limits: An increase in clonality over normal scalp was evident in lesional scalp, especially alopecia totalis/universalis. Among patients, TCR sharing was less clear than in mice, a difference possibly due in part to HLA diversity in the patient population.

RNA extraction and reverse transcription yielded cDNA as sequencing template. Sequenced by immunoSEQ multiplex PCR; TCRdb stores in-frame clones only, minus some. The profile covers over 250,000 clones, none occurring a single time. The sample holds a few counts of this clone. The antigen is undetermined. Here the gene names and germline are mouse. The CDR3 end lies 4 residues beyond the end of the read and is filled in from the germline J gene. This sequence joins TRBV5 and TRBJ2-3; 14 nucleotides agree with TRBD2. This sequence was found in a C3H/HeJ mouse with alopecia areata. The strain's MHC haplotype is H2-k. Source material: CD4+ T cells sorted from a lymph node. The CDR3 reads CASSQDGGTGGAGSAETLYF. CDR3 DNA (partial): TGTGCCAGCAGCCAAGATGGGGGGACTGGGGGGGCAGGGAGTGCAGAA.